Below, 7 T cell receptor beta chains from the same sample are listed, as sequenced in a study of sequential checkpoint blockade in melanoma. Treatment here: randomized to nivolumab then ipilimumab (arm A) or the reverse (arm B). Method: immunoSEQ multiplex PCR; TCRdb's copy keeps in-frame clones and lacks some. The sample has under 20,000 clones, roughly 70% seen once. The specimen was CD8+ T cells sorted from blood (inferred from file names), collected from a patient given nivolumab and ipilimumab in sequence. The receptors derive from a human donor with melanoma.

The CDR3 reads CASRDRAGNTEAFF. The CDR3 DNA follows: TGTGCCAGCAGGGACAGGGCTGGAAACACTGAAGCTTTCTTT. This chain uses TRBV2 with TRBJ1-1; 8 nucleotides agree with TRBD1. The trim removed 6 bases at V and 2 bases at J, leaving 5 bases unmatched. The length of the CDR3 is 14 residues. The V gene's germline CDR1 is SNHLY and CDR2 FYNNEI.

This chain's CDR3 is CSVEGTSGLSYNEQFF. CDR3 DNA: TGCAGCGTTGAAGGGACTAGCGGGCTCTCCTACAATGAGCAGTTCTTC. The rearrangement joins TRBV29-1 to TRBJ2-1, with 11 bases identical to TRBD2. Germline CDR1 and CDR2: SQVTM and ANQGSEA. The CDR3 extends over 16 amino acids. V was clipped by 1 base and J by 0 bases; unmatched bases: 2.

The V gene is TRBV29-1, the J gene TRBJ2-7; 8 nucleotides align to TRBD2. Germline values: CDR1 SQVTM, CDR2 ANQGSEA. CDR3 length equals 14 residues. V lost 4 bases and J lost 7; bases outside the gene matches: 12. The CDR3 DNA reads as TGCAGCGTTGCCGGGGGGGTCCTGGTGAGGGAGCAGTACTTC. Residues: CSVAGGVLVREQYF.

The V and J genes are TRBV9 and TRBJ2-5; 8 nucleotides agree with TRBD2. The CDR3 totals 15 residues. V shed 4 bases, J shed 4 bases, and the junction held 9 bases outside the gene matches. Germline CDR1 SGDLS, CDR2 YYNGEE. Written as DNA, the CDR3 is TGTGCCAGCAGCTTAAGCGGGAGTCGCGGAGAGACCCAGTACTTC. This gives the protein CASSLSGSRGETQYF.

The chain uses TRBV11-2 and TRBJ2-7; TRBD2 matches 8 bases. Germline loops: CDR1 SGHAT, CDR2 FQNNGV. CDR3 size: 14 residues. After removal of 5 bases from V and 4 bases from J, the junction contained 7 bases not matched to a gene. The CDR3 region is CASSVPGTRYEQYF. The CDR3, as DNA: TGTGCCAGCAGCGTTCCCGGGACTAGATACGAGCAGTACTTC. Together with reference TRBV11-2 and TRBJ2-7, the CDR3 gives the full variable domain: EAGVAQSPRYKIIEKRQSVAFWCNPISGHATLYWYQQILGQGPKLLIQFQNNGVVDDSQLPKDRFSAERLKGVDSTLKIQPAKLEDSAVYLCASSVPGTRYEQYFGPGTRLTVT.

As to this clone: Different DNA sequences within this sample yield the same CDR3. The chain links TRBV10-3 to TRBJ2-7, with D tentatively TRBD1 (5 bases). There are 14 residues in the CDR3. Germline assignment: CDR1 ENHRY and CDR2 SYGVKD. The V end lost 0 bases, the J end lost 3 bases, and 9 bases lay between the germline ends. CDR3 loop: CAISESGQGYEQYF. The CDR3 bases are TGTGCCATCAGTGAGTCTGGGCAGGGCTACGAGCAGTACTTC.

This rearrangement joins TRBV7-9 to TRBJ1-4, with 8 bases fitting TRBD1. There are 17 residues in the CDR3. Germline CDR1 is SEHNR and CDR2 is FQNEAQ (reference sequence). The trim removed 5 bases at V and 0 bases at J, leaving 8 bases unmatched. This chain's CDR3 is CASSRTGGRATNEKLFF. The CDR3 nucleotides are TGTGCCAGCAGCCGAACAGGGGGTCGGGCAACTAATGAAAAACTGTTTTTT.